These 13 T cell receptor beta chains were sequenced from one sample in a study of blood T cell repertoires in COVID-19. The method was immunoSEQ multiplex PCR; TCRdb's version includes in-frame clones alone and lacks a portion of them. The sample holds some 100,000 clones, around 90% seen once. Sequences were obtained from peripheral blood. The receptors here all came from a human donor in a cohort sampled during active COVID-19.

The chain recombines TRBV15 with TRBJ1-5, with TRBD1 matching over 10 bases. V was pared by 1 base and J by 2 bases, with 8 bases of the junction left unmatched. The length of the CDR3 is 18 residues. Germline lookup yields CDR1 LNHNV and CDR2 YYDKDF (reference sequence). The CDR3, as DNA: TGTGCCACCAGCAGAGGGTCCGGGACAGGGGTTGGCAATCAGCCCCAGCATTTT. Translation gives CATSRGSGTGVGNQPQHF.

The chain couples TRBV10-3 to TRBJ2-2; D is possibly TRBD1 (6 bases). This CDR3 spans 17 amino acids. Trimming took off 2 bases at V and 0 bases at J, with 13 bases between the two ends. Looked up from germline, CDR1 is ENHRY and CDR2 is SYGVKD. CDR3 amino acids: CAISEPMGTPNTGELFF. CDR3 in DNA: TGTGCCATCAGTGAGCCGATGGGGACACCGAACACCGGGGAGCTGTTTTTT.

The rearrangement joins TRBV28 to TRBJ2-7; D is possibly TRBD2 (6 bases). The germline V gene encodes CDR1 MDHEN and CDR2 SYDVKM. This CDR3 is built from 13 residues. V was cut by 6 bases and J by 4 bases, with 13 bases left in between. Written as DNA, the CDR3 is TGTGCCAGCAGGCCTGGAGGGCCATACGAGCAGTACTTC. Translating gives CASRPGGPYEQYF.

The V call is TRBV24-1, the J call TRBJ2-1; 9 bases agree with TRBD2. CDR1 is KGHDR, CDR2 SFDVKD, per germline. V gave up 4 bases and J gave up 1 base; unmatched junction bases: 16. The CDR3 length is 20 residues. CDR3 sequence: CATSDPTSGSGGLSYNEQFF. CDR3 sequence (DNA): TGTGCCACCAGTGACCCTACTTCGGGTAGCGGGGGCCTATCCTACAATGAGCAGTTCTTC.

V gene TRBV4-2 combines with J gene TRBJ1-4, with D maybe TRBD1 (6 bases). There are 13 residues in the CDR3. V lost 7 bases and J lost 8, with 14 bases in between. Germline V gives CDR1 LGHNA, CDR2 YNFKEQ. CDR3 coding DNA: TGTGCCAGCATAGGGGGGGAGGGCGAAAAACTGTTTTTT. This gives the protein CASIGGEGEKLFF.

V gene TRBV19 combines with J gene TRBJ1-3, with unresolved D. Per germline, CDR1 LNHDA and CDR2 SQIVND (reference sequence). The CDR3 sequence is 15 residues long. The V gene lost 0 bases and the J gene lost 0 bases, with 6 bases spanning the gap. This chain's CDR3 is CASSIEANSGNTIYF. The CDR3 DNA reads TGTGCCAGTAGTATAGAGGCCAACTCTGGAAACACCATATATTTT.

CDR3: CASSFARAPQHF. For the CDR3, the DNA is TGTGCCAGCAGTTTTGCGAGGGCGCCCCAGCATTTT. The chain couples TRBV12-3 or TRBV12-4 to TRBJ1-5; no firm D call. V gave up 3 bases and J gave up 9 bases, with 9 bases separating them. The CDR3 spans 12 residues.

V gene TRBV18 combines with J gene TRBJ1-1; D is uncertain. The CDR3 runs 13 residues. Trimming pared 4 bases from V and 1 base from J, leaving 7 bases between. Germline loops: CDR1 KGHSH, CDR2 LQKENI. The chain's CDR3 is CASSRGENTEAFF. The CDR3 region has the DNA TGTGCCAGCTCACGGGGAGAGAACACTGAAGCTTTCTTT.

The V call is TRBV9, the J call TRBJ2-1, with 10 nucleotides matching TRBD2. This CDR3 has 17 amino acids. V lost 3 bases and J lost 6; bases outside the gene matches: 12. CDR1 and CDR2 from the germline V gene are SGDLS and YYNGEE. CDR3 region: CASSAVEAGGTSNEQFF. The CDR3 DNA is TGTGCCAGCAGCGCCGTTGAAGCGGGAGGGACCTCCAATGAGCAGTTCTTC.

This clone was detected a few times. V gene TRBV5-1 combines with J gene TRBJ1-2; TRBD1 matches 12 bases. The CDR3 runs 15 residues. Germline V lookup: CDR1 SGHRS, CDR2 YFSETQ. The V segment lost 4 bases and the J segment 8 bases; nucleotides outside the gene matches: 9. In nucleotides, the CDR3 is TGCGCCAGCAGCCCCGGCGGGACAGGGGGCGCGGGCTACACCTTC. Its translation: CASSPGGTGGAGYTF.

The chain joins TRBV5-1 to TRBJ1-2; 7 bases are a match to TRBD1. V trimming: 0 bases; J trimming: 2 bases; junction bases outside the gene matches: 1. CDR1 is SGHRS and CDR2 is YFSETQ in the germline V gene. The CDR3 is 14 amino acids. CDR3 in amino acids: CASSLEQGNYGYTF. The CDR3 region has the DNA TGCGCCAGCAGCTTGGAACAGGGGAACTATGGCTACACCTTC. The variable domain in full, with the rest retrieved from reference TRBV5-1 and TRBJ1-2, is KAGVTQTPRYLIKTRGQQVTLSCSPISGHRSVSWYQQTPGQGLQFLFEYFSETQRNKGNFPGRFSGRQFSNSRSEMNVSTLELGDSALYLCASSLEQGNYGYTFGSGTRLTVV.

The chain links TRBV6-5 to TRBJ1-1; weak D call: TRBD1 (5 bases). The germline V gene encodes CDR1 MNHEY and CDR2 SVGAGI. Trimming took 0 bases from V and 4 from J, leaving 12 bases between them. This CDR3 has 15 residues. The CDR3 DNA is TGTGCCAGCAGTTACTCGCTTAGGGGTGGCACTGAAGCTTTCTTT. Protein sequence: CASSYSLRGGTEAFF.

The chain links TRBV20-1 to TRBJ1-5, with a possible D match to TRBD1 (5 bases). This CDR3 spans 12 amino acids. Germline CDR1 reads DFQATT; CDR2 reads SNEGSKA (reference sequence). V was clipped by 3 bases and J by 6 bases, with 9 bases between them. In DNA form, the CDR3 reads TGCAGTGCTAGTCAGGGAACTCAGCCCCAGCATTTT. This gives the protein CSASQGTQPQHF.